Listed below are T cell receptor beta chains from one sample, sequenced in a study of OX40 agonist ivuxolimab in advanced cancers. Some clones are missing from TCRdb's copy, which holds only in-frame ones; the method was immunoSEQ multiplex PCR. The sample has about 22,000 clones, 84% seen once. The sample consisted of CD4+ or CD8+ T cells sorted from blood, taken in a trial of the OX40 agonist ivuxolimab. These receptors were taken from an adult with an advanced solid tumor such as melanoma, head and neck, liver or kidney cancer. Each CDR3 is given with its conserved first and last residue. Each record gives: D gene, V gene, clone size, J gene, CDR3 protein, CDR3 DNA. The D gene is left open where the match is weak. Size is omitted from some rows. Given values are once, few, many or a class for expanded clones.

D gene: TRBD2
V gene: TRBV7-3
clone size: once
J gene: TRBJ2-2
CDR3 protein: CASSRGGAAGNTGELFF
CDR3 DNA: TGTGCCAGCAGCCGGGGCGGGGCAGCGGGAAACACCGGGGAGCTGTTTTTT

D gene: TRBD2
V gene: TRBV5-1
clone size: .
J gene: TRBJ2-1
CDR3 protein: CASSPYSGLAGGNEQFF
CDR3 DNA: TGCGCCAGCAGTCCATACTCCGGACTAGCGGGTGGCAATGAGCAGTTCTTC

D gene: .
V gene: TRBV23-1
clone size: .
J gene: TRBJ1-6
CDR3 protein: CASSQGHRNSPLHF
CDR3 DNA: TGCGCCAGCAGTCAGGGACACCGAAATTCACCCCTCCACTTT

D gene: .
V gene: TRBV30
clone size: few
J gene: TRBJ1-4
CDR3 protein: CAWSVWGRDEKLFF
CDR3 DNA: TGTGCCTGGAGTGTGTGGGGAAGGGATGAAAAACTGTTTTTT

D gene: TRBD1
V gene: TRBV7-8
clone size: .
J gene: TRBJ1-2
CDR3 protein: CASSGTGNYGYTF
CDR3 DNA: TGTGCCAGCAGCGGGACAGGAAACTATGGCTACACCTTC

D gene: TRBD2
V gene: TRBV27
clone size: .
J gene: TRBJ2-3
CDR3 protein: CASSLTSGAGTADTQYF
CDR3 DNA: TGTGCCAGCAGTTTAACTAGCGGAGCGGGTACGGCAGATACGCAGTATTTT

D gene: TRBD2
V gene: TRBV15
clone size: once
J gene: TRBJ2-3
CDR3 protein: CATSSSGRAADTQYF
CDR3 DNA: TGTGCCACCAGCAGTAGCGGGAGGGCCGCAGATACGCAGTATTTT

D gene: TRBD1
V gene: TRBV5-6
clone size: .
J gene: TRBJ1-3
CDR3 protein: CASRRTGAGNTIYF
CDR3 DNA: TGTGCCAGCAGGCGGACAGGGGCGGGAAACACCATATATTTT

D gene: TRBD2
V gene: TRBV27
clone size: .
J gene: TRBJ2-3
CDR3 protein: CASSLREGLPDTQYF
CDR3 DNA: TGTGCCAGCAGTTTACGGGAGGGGCTCCCAGATACGCAGTATTTT

D gene: .
V gene: TRBV5-4
clone size: .
J gene: TRBJ2-2
CDR3 protein: CASSLEGSRSGELFF
CDR3 DNA: TGTGCCAGCAGCTTGGAGGGTAGTAGGTCCGGGGAGCTGTTTTTC

D gene: .
V gene: TRBV6-5
clone size: once
J gene: TRBJ2-7
CDR3 protein: CASRNNNRASEQYF
CDR3 DNA: TGTGCCAGCAGAAACAATAACAGGGCGTCCGAGCAGTACTTC